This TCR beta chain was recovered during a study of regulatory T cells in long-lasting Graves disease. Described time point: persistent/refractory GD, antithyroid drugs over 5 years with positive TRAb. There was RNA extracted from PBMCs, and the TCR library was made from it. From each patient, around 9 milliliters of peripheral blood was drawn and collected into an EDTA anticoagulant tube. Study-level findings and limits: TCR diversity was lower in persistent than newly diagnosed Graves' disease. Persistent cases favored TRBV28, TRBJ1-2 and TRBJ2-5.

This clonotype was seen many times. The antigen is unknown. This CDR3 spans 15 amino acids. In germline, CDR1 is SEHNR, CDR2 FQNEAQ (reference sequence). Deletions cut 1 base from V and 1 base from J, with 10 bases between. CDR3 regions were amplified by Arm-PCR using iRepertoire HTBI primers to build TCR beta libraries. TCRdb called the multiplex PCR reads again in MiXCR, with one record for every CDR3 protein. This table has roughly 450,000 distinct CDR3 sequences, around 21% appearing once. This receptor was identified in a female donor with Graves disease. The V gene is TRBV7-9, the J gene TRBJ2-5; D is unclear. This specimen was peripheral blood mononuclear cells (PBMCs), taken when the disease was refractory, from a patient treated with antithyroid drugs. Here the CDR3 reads CASSLELGGQETQYF. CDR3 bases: TGTGCCAGCAGCTTAGAATTAGGCGGCCAAGAGACCCAGTACTTC.